This T cell receptor beta chain originates from a study of T-cell memory formation after mild COVID-19. Study-level points and caveats: Whereas later expanders leaned CD4+, clones contracting day 15 to 85 showed a balanced CD4/CD8 makeup. The CD4+ clones that contracted clustered mainly within CM and EM, and the CD8+ clones concentrated in EMRA.

MiXCR, applied by TCRdb to the 5' RACE reads, yields one record per CDR3 protein. The repertoire consists of about 180,000 distinct CDR3 sequences, with approximately 17% occurring once and the leading ten covering 3% to 4%. This clonotype has more than one count but fewer than ten. Its antigen is undetermined. Sequenced material: PBMCs or a T cell subset sorted from them (not recorded which). This TCR was sampled from a man between 18 and 29 years old who had mild COVID-19 (a few samples of this study predate the infection). Cell type and time point are not known.

The chain's CDR3 is CASSLGGPSNQPQHF. For the CDR3, the DNA is TGTGCCAGCAGTTTGGGGGGTCCCTCCAATCAGCCCCAGCATTTT. The chain employs TRBV28 and TRBJ1-5; TRBD1 is a possible D gene (5 bases). This CDR3 has 15 residues. Germline CDR1 MDHEN, CDR2 SYDVKM. With 3 bases removed from V and 3 bases from J, the gap between germline ends came to 12 bases. The complete variable domain, with remaining parts taken from reference TRBV28 and TRBJ1-5, reads DVKVTQSSRYLVKRTGEKVFLECVQDMDHENMFWYRQDPGLGLRLIYFSYDVKMKEKGDIPEGYSVSREKKERFSLILESASTNQTSMYLCASSLGGPSNQPQHFGDGTRLSIL.